The 11 T cell receptor beta chains reported below all come from one sample, sequenced in a study of blood T cell repertoires in COVID-19 (dated by TCRdb to the early 2020s). Library creation used the immunoSEQ multiplex PCR assay. In its TCRdb copy, this immuneACCESS table keeps in-frame sequences only and misses some clones. Where compared with another copy, unresolved V genes explain less than half of these, and the others have no known cause. Within this sample are about 280,000 clones, with around 85% of them counted one time only. Jointly, the top ten make up roughly 2.1% of the sample. Sequenced material: peripheral blood. These receptors were collected from a young woman who had recovered from COVID-19.

The chain couples TRBV9 to TRBJ1-3, with D perhaps matching TRBD1 (6 bases). This CDR3 has 15 residues. Trimming pared 3 bases from V and 2 bases from J, leaving 12 bases between. CDR1 and CDR2 (germline): SGDLS, YYNGEE. The CDR3 loop reads CASSGDILAGNTIYF. The CDR3, as DNA: TGTGCCAGCAGCGGGGACATTTTGGCTGGAAACACCATATATTTT.

In DNA, the CDR3 is TGTGCCAGCAGCTTAGCGTACAGGGCGGTTGAGTTAGAGCAGTACTTC. Encoded protein: CASSLAYRAVELEQYF. The V and J genes are TRBV7-8 and TRBJ2-7, with D possibly TRBD1 on 6 matching bases. The CDR3 covers 16 residues. Trimming left V 0 bases short and J 7 bases short, with 19 bases between. Germline-derived CDR1 and CDR2 are SGHVS and FQNEAQ.

The V call is TRBV7-2, the J call TRBJ2-5; 10 bases align to TRBD1. The CDR3 spans 16 residues. Germline lookup yields CDR1 SGHTA and CDR2 FQGNSA. Trimming took 3 bases from V and 4 from J; bases not matched to a gene: 8. The chain's CDR3 is CASSFTGTGVRETQYF. The CDR3 bases are TGTGCCAGCAGCTTTACCGGGACAGGGGTTAGAGAGACCCAGTACTTC.

The chain joins TRBV7-6 to TRBJ1-5, with TRBD1 identical over 9 bases. The length of the CDR3 is 17 residues. CDR1 and CDR2 from the germline V gene are SGHVS and FNYEAQ. The V and J ends lost 1 base and 6 bases, in that order; junction bases with no gene match: 10. CDR3 residues: CASSLEPGTGLGQPQHF. For the CDR3, the DNA is TGTGCCAGCAGCTTAGAGCCCGGGACAGGGCTCGGTCAGCCCCAGCATTTT.

This clone was counted between two and nine times. The V gene is TRBV5-1, the J gene TRBJ1-2, with 7 bases identical to TRBD1. Germline assignment: CDR1 SGHRS and CDR2 YFSETQ. With 5 bases clipped from V and 5 bases from J, the junction kept 9 bases outside the gene matches. The CDR3 runs 14 residues. For the CDR3, the DNA is TGCGCCAGCAGACCTCCGGGGACAGCTTATGGCTACACCTTC. Protein sequence: CASRPPGTAYGYTF.

This clone was found once. The chain links TRBV28 to TRBJ2-7; D remains ambiguous. This CDR3 is built from 13 residues. Germline CDR1 is MDHEN and CDR2 is SYDVKM. V lost 6 bases and J lost 4, with 13 bases in between. This CDR3 is CASSPGLGYEQYF. For the CDR3, the DNA is TGTGCCAGCAGCCCCGGGTTGGGTTACGAGCAGTACTTC.

The gene calls are TRBV19 and TRBJ1-1, with D possibly TRBD1 on 6 matching bases. This CDR3 spans 13 amino acids. V gave up 3 bases and J gave up 4 bases, with 9 bases separating them. Germline lookup yields CDR1 LNHDA and CDR2 SQIVND (reference sequence). The CDR3 loop reads CASSMGGPTEAFF. Written as DNA, the CDR3 is TGTGCCAGTAGTATGGGGGGGCCCACTGAAGCTTTCTTT.

V and J are TRBV13 and TRBJ1-1; the D gene is possibly TRBD1 (6 bases). V was cut by 6 bases and J by 6 bases, with 20 bases left in between. The germline gives CDR1 PRHDT, CDR2 FYEKMQ (reference sequence). This CDR3 has 15 residues. The CDR3 coding sequence is TGTGCCAGCAGTACATCGGCACAGGGCGCTTCTGAAGCTTTCTTT. It is translated as CASSTSAQGASEAFF. The variable domain in full, completed from reference TRBV13 and TRBJ1-1, reads AAGVIQSPRHLIKEKRETATLKCYPIPRHDTVYWYQQGPGQDPQFLISFYEKMQSDKGSIPDRFSAQQFSDYHSELNMSSLELGDSALYFCASSTSAQGASEAFFGQGTRLTVV.

This clone has a handful of counts. This chain joins TRBV3-1 (or the pseudogene TRBV3-2) and TRBJ1-5; 7 nucleotides line up with TRBD1. Trimming at V came to 3 bases and at J to 11 bases, leaving 10 bases not matched to a gene. From germline, CDR1 is LGHDT and CDR2 YNNKEL (reference sequence). The CDR3 is 14 amino acids. The chain's CDR3 is CASSQAGGGVTQHF. In DNA form, the CDR3 reads TGTGCCAGCAGCCAGGCAGGGGGTGGTGTGACCCAGCATTTT.

The chain recombines TRBV30 with TRBJ1-3, with D uncertain. Trimming left V 6 bases short and J 0 bases short, with 9 bases between. Germline CDR1 and CDR2: GTSNPN and SVGIG (reference sequence). The CDR3 spans 13 residues. The CDR3 region is CACTSYSGNTIYF. DNA for the CDR3: TGTGCCTGCACCAGTTACTCTGGAAACACCATATATTTT.

The rearrangement uses TRBV29-1 and TRBJ1-1; D is uncertain. The CDR3 is 10 residues long. V gave up 7 bases and J gave up 2 bases, with 5 bases separating them. Germline V gene lookup returns CDR1 SQVTM and CDR2 ANQGSEA. The CDR3 bases are TGCAGCGGAGTCAACACTGAAGCTTTCTTT. Protein: CSGVNTEAFF. Drawing the rest from reference TRBV29-1 and TRBJ1-1, the complete variable domain is SAVISQKPSRDICQRGTSLTIQCQVDSQVTMMFWYRQQPGQSLTLIATANQGSEATYESGFVIDKFPISRPNLTFSTLTVSNMSPEDSSIYLCSGVNTEAFFGQGTRLTVV.